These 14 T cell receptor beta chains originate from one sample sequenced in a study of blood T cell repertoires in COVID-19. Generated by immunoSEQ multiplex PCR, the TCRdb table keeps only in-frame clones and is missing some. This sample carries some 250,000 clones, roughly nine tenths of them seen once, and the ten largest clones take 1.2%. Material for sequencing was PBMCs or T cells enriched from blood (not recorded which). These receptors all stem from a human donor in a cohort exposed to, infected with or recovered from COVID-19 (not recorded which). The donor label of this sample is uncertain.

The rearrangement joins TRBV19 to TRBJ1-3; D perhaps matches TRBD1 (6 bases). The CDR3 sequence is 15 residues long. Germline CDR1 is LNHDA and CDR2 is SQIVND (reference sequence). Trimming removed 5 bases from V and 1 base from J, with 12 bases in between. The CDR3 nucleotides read TGTGCCAGTAGTTACCGGGACATGTCTGGAAACACCATATATTTT. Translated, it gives CASSYRDMSGNTIYF.

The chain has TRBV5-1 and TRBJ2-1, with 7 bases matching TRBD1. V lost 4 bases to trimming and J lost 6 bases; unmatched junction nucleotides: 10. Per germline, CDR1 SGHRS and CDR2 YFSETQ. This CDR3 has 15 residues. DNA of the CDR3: TGCGCCAGCAGCGGCGCCGGGACAGAGATCAATGAGCAGTTCTTC. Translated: CASSGAGTEINEQFF.

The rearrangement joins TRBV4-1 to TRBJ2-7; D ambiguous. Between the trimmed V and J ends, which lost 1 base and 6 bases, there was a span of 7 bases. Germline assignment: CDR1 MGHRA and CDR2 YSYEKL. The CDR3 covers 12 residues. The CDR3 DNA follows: TGCGCCAGCAGCCAAGGAACCGGCGAGCAGTACTTC. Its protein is CASSQGTGEQYF.

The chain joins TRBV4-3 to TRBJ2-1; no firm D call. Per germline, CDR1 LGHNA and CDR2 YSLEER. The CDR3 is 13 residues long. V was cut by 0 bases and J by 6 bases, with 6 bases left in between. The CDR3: CASSQDSSNEQFF. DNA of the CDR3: TGCGCCAGCAGCCAAGATAGTAGCAATGAGCAGTTCTTC.

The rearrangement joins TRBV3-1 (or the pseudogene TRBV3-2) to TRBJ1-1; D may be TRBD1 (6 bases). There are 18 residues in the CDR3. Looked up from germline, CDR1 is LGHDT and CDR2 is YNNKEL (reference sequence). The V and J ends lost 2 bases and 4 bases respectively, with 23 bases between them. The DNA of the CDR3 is TGTGCCAGCAGCCAACGTACTCGATGGGGGGGCGCGGGCACTGAAGCTTTCTTT. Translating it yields CASSQRTRWGGAGTEAFF.

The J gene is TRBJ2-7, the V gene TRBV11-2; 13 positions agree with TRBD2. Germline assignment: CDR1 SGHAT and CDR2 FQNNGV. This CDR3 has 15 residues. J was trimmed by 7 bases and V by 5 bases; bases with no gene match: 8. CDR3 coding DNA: TGTGCCAGCAGCACGGGACTAGCGGGGCCGGGGGAGCAGTACTTC. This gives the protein CASSTGLAGPGEQYF.

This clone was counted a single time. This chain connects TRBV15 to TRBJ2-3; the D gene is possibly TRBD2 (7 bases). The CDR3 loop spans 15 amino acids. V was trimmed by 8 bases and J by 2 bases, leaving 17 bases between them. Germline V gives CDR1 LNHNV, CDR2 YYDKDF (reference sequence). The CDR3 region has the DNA TGTGCCACCGGAGACCCCGGGGGGCCCACAGATACGCAGTATTTT. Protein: CATGDPGGPTDTQYF.

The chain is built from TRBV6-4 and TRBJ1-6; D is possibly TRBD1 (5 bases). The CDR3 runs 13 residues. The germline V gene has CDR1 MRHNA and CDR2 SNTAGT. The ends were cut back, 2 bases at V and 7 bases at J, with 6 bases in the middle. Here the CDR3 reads CASSDGGNSPLHF. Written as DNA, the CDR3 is TGTGCCAGCAGTGACGGGGGGAATTCACCCCTCCACTTT.

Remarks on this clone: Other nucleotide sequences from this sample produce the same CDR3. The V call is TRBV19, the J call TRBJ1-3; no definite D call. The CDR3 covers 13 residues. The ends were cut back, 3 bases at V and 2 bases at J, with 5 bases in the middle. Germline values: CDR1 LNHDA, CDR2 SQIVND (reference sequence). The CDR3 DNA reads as TGTGCCAGTAGTATCGGGGCTGGAAACACCATATATTTT. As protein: CASSIGAGNTIYF.

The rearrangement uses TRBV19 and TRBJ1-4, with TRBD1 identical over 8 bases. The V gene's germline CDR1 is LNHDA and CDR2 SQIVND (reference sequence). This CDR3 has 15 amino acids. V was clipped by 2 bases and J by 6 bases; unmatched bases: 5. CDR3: CASSIRRQGYEKLFF. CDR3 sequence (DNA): TGTGCCAGTAGTATAAGGCGACAGGGGTATGAAAAACTGTTTTTT.

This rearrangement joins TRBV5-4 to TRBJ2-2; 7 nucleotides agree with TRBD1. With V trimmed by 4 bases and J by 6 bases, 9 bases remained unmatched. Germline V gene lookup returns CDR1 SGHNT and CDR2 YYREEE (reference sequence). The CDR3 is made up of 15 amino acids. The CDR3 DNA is TGTGCCAGCAGCGGCACAGGGGTGGGGGCCGGGGAGCTGTTTTTT. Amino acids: CASSGTGVGAGELFF.

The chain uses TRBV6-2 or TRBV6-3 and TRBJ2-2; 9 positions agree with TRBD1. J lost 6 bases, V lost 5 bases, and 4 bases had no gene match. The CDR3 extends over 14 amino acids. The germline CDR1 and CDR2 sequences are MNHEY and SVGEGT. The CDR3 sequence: CASSHRTGAGELFF. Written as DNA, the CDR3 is TGTGCCAGCAGTCATCGGACAGGGGCCGGGGAGCTGTTTTTT.

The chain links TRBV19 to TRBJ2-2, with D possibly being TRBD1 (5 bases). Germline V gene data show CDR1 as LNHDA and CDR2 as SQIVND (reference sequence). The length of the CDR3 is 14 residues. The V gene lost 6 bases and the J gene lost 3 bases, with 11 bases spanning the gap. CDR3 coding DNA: TGTGCCAGTAGACTGACAGACTACACCGGGGAGCTGTTTTTT. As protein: CASRLTDYTGELFF.

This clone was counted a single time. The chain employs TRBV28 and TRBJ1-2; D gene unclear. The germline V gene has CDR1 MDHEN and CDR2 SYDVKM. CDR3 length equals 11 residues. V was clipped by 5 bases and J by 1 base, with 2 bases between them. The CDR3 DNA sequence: TGTGCCAGCAGTCTTAACTATGGCTACACCTTC. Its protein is CASSLNYGYTF.